This TCR beta chain was sequenced for a study of blood T cell repertoires in COVID-19. The wider study: Acute and convalescent COVID-19 samples came from the United States, Italy and Spain. T cells, B-cell-depleted T cells, or PBMCs provided the cDNA or gDNA that served as material.

In germline, CDR1 is MNHNS, CDR2 SASEGT. The CDR3 has 14 residues. V trimming: 0 bases; J trimming: 8 bases; junction bases outside the gene matches: 5. In the authors' methods: Estimates of nucleated cell counts were drawn from the amplification of reference gene primers. The assay was immunoSEQ multiplex PCR, and TCRdb's table has in-frame clones only and misses some. V, J and clone size reflect that table, while D and trimming were determined from the DNA. The sample consists of tens of thousands of clones, approximately 80% of them appearing once. The TCR originated in a woman aged 55-70 years with acute or convalescent COVID-19. This chain uses TRBV6-1 with TRBJ1-2; 8 positions agree with TRBD1. The source material was peripheral blood. DNA for the CDR3: TGTGCCAGCAGTGAAGCGGGCAGGGGGCCGGGCTACACCTTC. As protein: CASSEAGRGPGYTF.